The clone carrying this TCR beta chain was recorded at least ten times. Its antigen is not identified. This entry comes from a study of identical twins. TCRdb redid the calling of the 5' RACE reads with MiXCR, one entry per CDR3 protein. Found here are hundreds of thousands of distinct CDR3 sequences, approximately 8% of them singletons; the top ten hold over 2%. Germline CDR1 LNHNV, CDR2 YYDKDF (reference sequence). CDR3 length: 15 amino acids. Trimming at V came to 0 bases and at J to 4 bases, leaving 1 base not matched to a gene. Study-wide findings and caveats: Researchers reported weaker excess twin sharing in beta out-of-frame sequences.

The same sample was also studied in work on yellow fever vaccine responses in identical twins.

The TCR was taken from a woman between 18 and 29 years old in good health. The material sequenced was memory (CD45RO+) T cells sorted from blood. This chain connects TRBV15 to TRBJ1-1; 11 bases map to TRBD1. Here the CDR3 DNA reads TGTGCCACCAGCAGAGAAGGGACAGGGGGCACTGAAGCTTTCTTT. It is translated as CATSREGTGGTEAFF.